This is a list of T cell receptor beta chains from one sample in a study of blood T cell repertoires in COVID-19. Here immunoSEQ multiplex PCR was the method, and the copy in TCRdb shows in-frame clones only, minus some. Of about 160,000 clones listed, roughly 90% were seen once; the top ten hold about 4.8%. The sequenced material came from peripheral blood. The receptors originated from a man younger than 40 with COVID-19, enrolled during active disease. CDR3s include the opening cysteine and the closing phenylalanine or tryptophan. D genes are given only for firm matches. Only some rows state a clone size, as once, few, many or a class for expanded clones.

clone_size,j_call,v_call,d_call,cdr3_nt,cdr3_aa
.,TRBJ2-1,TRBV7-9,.,TGTGCCAGCAGCTCAAGGGGGGGACGCCCCTACAATGAGCAGTTCTTC,CASSSRGGRPYNEQFF
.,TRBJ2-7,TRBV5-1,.,TGCGCCAGCAGCTTGATCCAATCTTGGGGAGGACTCGAGCAGTACTTC,CASSLIQSWGGLEQYF
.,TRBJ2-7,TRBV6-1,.,TGTGCCAGCAGTGATGTCACCCAGGGGAGCTCCTACGAGCAGTACTTC,CASSDVTQGSSYEQYF
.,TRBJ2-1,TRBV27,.,TGTGCCAGCAGTTTCGAGGGTTGGTCCTACAATGAGCAGTTCTTC,CASSFEGWSYNEQFF
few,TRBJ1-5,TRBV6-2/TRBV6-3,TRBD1,TGTGCCAGCAGTTGGGATCCGGGACAGGATTCGACTCAGCCCCAGCATTTT,CASSWDPGQDSTQPQHF
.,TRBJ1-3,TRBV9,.,TGTGCCAGCAGCGGCCAACAGGCGTCCGGAAACACCATATATTTT,CASSGQQASGNTIYF
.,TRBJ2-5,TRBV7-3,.,TGTGCCAGCAGCTACGGGCAAGAGACCCAGTACTTC,CASSYGQETQYF
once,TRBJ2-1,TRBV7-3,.,TGTGCCAGCAGCTTAGGGGCAGTCAATGAGCAGTTCTTC,CASSLGAVNEQFF
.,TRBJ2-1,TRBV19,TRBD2,TGTGCCAGTGGACGGCGGGAGTTCAACAATGAGCAGTTCTTC,CASGRREFNNEQFF
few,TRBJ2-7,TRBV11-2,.,TGTGCCAGCAGCTTAGAGGGGGCGGACGAGCAGTACTTC,CASSLEGADEQYF
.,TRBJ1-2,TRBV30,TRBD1,TGTGCCTGGAGTGTTGGCGGACAGGGCACTAACTATGGCTACACCTTC,CAWSVGGQGTNYGYTF
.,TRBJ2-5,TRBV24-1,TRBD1,TGTGCCACCAGTGTATCCGGGACAGGGGGCATAGAGACCCAGTACTTC,CATSVSGTGGIETQYF
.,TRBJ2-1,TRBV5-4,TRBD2,TGTGCCAGCAGCTTTGGCGGGGGGCCTATCTATGAGCAGTTCTTC,CASSFGGGPIYEQFF
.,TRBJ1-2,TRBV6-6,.,TGTGCCAGCAGTTACCTTACAGCAAACTATGGCTACACCTTC,CASSYLTANYGYTF
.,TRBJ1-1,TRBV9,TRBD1,TGTGCCAGCAGCGTAGCGGGAGACAGGGTTGAAGCTTTCTTT,CASSVAGDRVEAFF
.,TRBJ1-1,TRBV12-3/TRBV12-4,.,TGTGCCAGCAGCTCACTCGGGGGGGAAGCTTTCTTT,CASSSLGGEAFF
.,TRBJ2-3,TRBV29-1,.,TGCAGCGGGGACTCACCTAGCACAGATACGCAGTATTTT,CSGDSPSTDTQYF
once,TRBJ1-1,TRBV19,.,TGTGCCAGTAGCCCCACACACAGGGTAGGTGAAGCTTTCTTT,CASSPTHRVGEAFF
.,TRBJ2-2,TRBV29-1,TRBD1,TGCAGCGTTGAAATAACAGGGGGCGGGGAGCTGTTTTTT,CSVEITGGGELFF
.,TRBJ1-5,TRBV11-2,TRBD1,TGTGCCAGCAGCCTATCGGACAGGGGCGGCAATCAGCCCCAGCATTTT,CASSLSDRGGNQPQHF
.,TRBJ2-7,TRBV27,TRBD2,TGTGCCAGCGGGAGGGACCGAATCCACGAGCAGTACTTC,CASGRDRIHEQYF
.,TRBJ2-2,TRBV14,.,TGTGCCAGCAGCCACCCCGGAGGGAGGACCGGGGAGCTGTTTTTT,CASSHPGGRTGELFF
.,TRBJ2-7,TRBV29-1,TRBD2,TGCAGCGCTCGGGGGGATCGGGGTGGCGAGCAGTACTTC,CSARGDRGGEQYF
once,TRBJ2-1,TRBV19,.,TGTGCCAGTAGTATATACGGGATCTACTCCTACAATGAGCAGTTCTTC,CASSIYGIYSYNEQFF
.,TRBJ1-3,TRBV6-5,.,TGTGCCAGCAGTTTTCAGGACACTGGAAACACCATATATTTT,CASSFQDTGNTIYF
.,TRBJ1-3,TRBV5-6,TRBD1,TGTGCCAGCAGCTTTGACAGGGGCTCTGGAAACACCATATATTTT,CASSFDRGSGNTIYF
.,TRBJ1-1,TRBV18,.,TGTGCCAGCTCACCACGTGATCGAGGTCAGAACACTGAAGCTTTCTTT,CASSPRDRGQNTEAFF
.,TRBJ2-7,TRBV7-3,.,TGTGCCAGCAGCTTATTAGTCGGAGGTGCGTACGAGCAGTACTTC,CASSLLVGGAYEQYF
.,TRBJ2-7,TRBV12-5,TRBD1,TGTGCTAGTGGTTTGGTGGGGACAGGGTCCTACGAGCAGTACTTC,CASGLVGTGSYEQYF
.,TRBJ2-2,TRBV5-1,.,TGCGCCAGCGCATCACAGGGGAACACCGGGGAGCTGTTTTTT,CASASQGNTGELFF